This T cell receptor beta chain was captured by sequencing in a study of shared clonotypes between healthy human individuals. On the study more broadly: Those who served as donors were a couple of women and a few men between the ages of 18 and 49. General study points: Estimated richness values were generally larger in naive subsets than in memory subsets.

CDR3 size: 15 residues. Trimming stripped 1 base from V and 1 base from J, with 8 bases between. Germline CDR1 is SGHVS and CDR2 is FQNEAQ. Both subsets, CD45RA+ naive and CD45RA-negative memory, were split from the CD4+ cells. This table comes from immunoSEQ multiplex PCR, and its TCRdb copy is limited to in-frame clones, with some not included. This table holds more than 150,000 clones, 66% found once. Comments on this clone: The antigen is unknown.

V usage is TRBV7-8 and J usage is TRBJ1-5; no clear D. Sample: memory CD4+ T cells sorted from blood. The subset was: CD45RA-negative fraction. The sequence came from a man aged 25-45 years in good health. CDR3 bases: TGTGCCAGCAGCTTAGGAGCTTTGAGCAATCAGCCCCAGCATTTT. It is translated as CASSLGALSNQPQHF. Full variable domain (rest looked up from reference TRBV7-8 and TRBJ1-5): GAGVSQSPRYKVAKRGQDVALRCDPISGHVSLFWYQQALGQGPEFLTYFQNEAQLDKSGLPSDRFFAERPEGSVSTLKIQRTQQEDSAVYLCASSLGALSNQPQHFGDGTRLSIL.